This T cell receptor (beta chain) was documented in a study of T-cell memory formation after mild COVID-19. Study background: Clustering of TCRs was largely donor specific.

Study-wide results and limits: The CD4+ clones that contracted clustered mainly within CM and EM, and the CD8+ clones concentrated in EMRA. Pre-infection memory harbored some responding clones, suggesting cross-reactive memory joined.

Researchers used 5'RACE with constant-segment primers to make TCR alpha and TCR beta cDNA libraries that carry sample barcodes and UMIs. TCRdb passed the 5' RACE reads through MiXCR, listing each CDR3 protein once. The table lists 350,000 to 400,000 distinct CDR3 sequences, over 20% of them singletons. CDR1 and CDR2 from the germline V gene are SGHRS and YFSETQ. This CDR3 spans 14 amino acids. V lost 4 bases, J lost 9 bases, and 17 bases lay in between. Comment on this clonotype: Its antigen is as yet unknown.

The rearrangement joins TRBV5-1 to TRBJ2-1; D call uncertain. Sequencing input: PBMCs or a T cell subset sorted from them (not recorded which). The receptor's source is an adult woman who had mild COVID-19 (a few samples of this study predate the infection). Cell type and time point are not known. CDR3 sequence (DNA): TGCGCCAGCAGCCCCCGGGCCCCCGCCAGTGAGCAGTTCTTC. This sequence encodes CASSPRAPASEQFF.